This T cell receptor beta chain was retrieved from a study of shared clonotypes between healthy human individuals. About the research overall: There were three CD4 naive, three CD4 memory, two CD8 naive and one CD8 memory plates per donor.

General study points: Among donors, clonotype sharing was expected to be affected by sequencing depth. Clonotypes shared by all four donors outscored non-shared clonotypes in generation probability.

Each sample came from a Caucasian adult donor living in Nashville, Tennessee. Germline CDR1 LGHNA, CDR2 YSLEER. The V gene lost 2 bases and the J gene lost 2 bases, with 19 bases spanning the gap. This CDR3 is built from 17 residues. The assay was immunoSEQ multiplex PCR, and TCRdb's table has in-frame clones only and misses some. The sample lists approximately 1.5 million clones, approximately 98.5% occurring once. About this clone: Its antigen is not known.

The rearrangement links TRBV4-3 to TRBJ2-7; a weak D match, TRBD2 (7 bases). This TCR derives from a man aged 25 to 40 in good health. Source material: naive CD4+ T cells sorted from blood. Subset defined: CD45RA+ positively selected. CDR3 region: CASSQRGPGAGAYEQYF. CDR3 sequence (DNA): TGCGCCAGCAGCCAAAGGGGTCCAGGGGCGGGGGCCTACGAGCAGTACTTC.